Below, one T cell receptor beta chain is given with its context. The sample originates from a study of blood T cell repertoires in COVID-19. Overall study context: From T cells, B-cell-depleted T cells, or PBMCs came the material, which was cDNA or gDNA.

Participants had their cohort set by participant-reported clinical history. Trimming took 7 bases from V and 4 from J, leaving 20 bases between them. Germline V gene data show CDR1 as SGHTA and CDR2 as FQGNSA. The CDR3 consists of 16 residues. Assay: immunoSEQ multiplex PCR; the TCRdb copy retains only in-frame clones and omits some. The sample lists 110,000 to 150,000 clones, about nine tenths occurring once. The V and J genes are TRBV7-2 and TRBJ1-3, with D maybe TRBD1 (5 bases). The sequencing sample was made of PBMCs or T cells enriched from blood (not recorded which). This TCR derives from a man aged 50 or older who had recovered from COVID-19. CDR3 sequence reads: CASTPSSTVSGNTIYF. CDR3 nucleotide sequence: TGTGCCAGCACCCCGTCCTCGACAGTCTCAGGAAACACCATATATTTT.